Below, 9 T cell receptor beta chains from the same sample are listed, as sequenced in a study of cytomegalovirus exposure and HLA in healthy donors. A multiplex PCR was run with 60 Vbeta primers and 13 Jbeta primers. Using immunoSEQ multiplex PCR, the repertoire was profiled, and TCRdb retains in-frame clones only, with some absent. The repertoire holds around 180,000 clones, 75% to 85% seen once, with roughly 2% in the top ten. Sequences were obtained from PBMCs. The origin of the receptors is a woman between 18 and 30 years old in good health and CMV-seropositive.

V is TRBV13 and J is TRBJ1-1; maybe TRBD1 (5 bases). V was cut by 5 bases and J by 4 bases, with 20 bases left in between. The CDR3 consists of 16 residues. The germline V gene encodes CDR1 PRHDT and CDR2 FYEKMQ (reference sequence). CDR3 loop: CASSLKWGRGLTEAFF. Written as DNA, the CDR3 is TGTGCCAGCAGCCTCAAATGGGGGAGGGGCCTCACTGAAGCTTTCTTT. Drawing the rest from reference TRBV13 and TRBJ1-1, the complete variable domain is AAGVIQSPRHLIKEKRETATLKCYPIPRHDTVYWYQQGPGQDPQFLISFYEKMQSDKGSIPDRFSAQQFSDYHSELNMSSLELGDSALYFCASSLKWGRGLTEAFFGQGTRLTVV.

The chain is built from TRBV7-2 and TRBJ2-5; 10 bases agree with TRBD2. CDR1 is SGHTA, CDR2 FQGNSA, per germline. With V trimmed by 3 bases and J by 2 bases, 9 bases remained unmatched. This CDR3 is built from 17 residues. The CDR3 nucleotides are TGTGCCAGCAGCTTGGGGAGCGGGGGGGGCGGACAAGAGACCCAGTACTTC. As protein: CASSLGSGGGGQETQYF.

This chain links TRBV30 with TRBJ1-1, with 7 bases lining up with TRBD1. The CDR3 is 15 residues long. V gave up 4 bases and J gave up 0 bases; unmatched junction bases: 8. Germline loops: CDR1 GTSNPN, CDR2 SVGIG (reference sequence). Here the CDR3 DNA reads TGTGCCTGGACTGGCGGACAGGAGATGAACACTGAAGCTTTCTTT. This translates into CAWTGGQEMNTEAFF.

The J gene is TRBJ2-1, the V gene TRBV7-2, with TRBD1 matching 7 bases. This CDR3 is built from 13 residues. Trimming at V came to 0 bases and at J to 11 bases, leaving 4 bases not matched to a gene. Germline lookup yields CDR1 SGHTA and CDR2 FQGNSA. DNA for the CDR3: TGTGCCAGCAGCTTAGCTGGGACAGCACAGCAGTTCTTC. Its protein product is CASSLAGTAQQFF.

This chain connects TRBV10-3 to TRBJ2-1, with 11 bases lining up with TRBD1. V gave up 10 bases and J gave up 7 bases; unmatched junction bases: 3. The V gene's germline CDR1 is ENHRY and CDR2 SYGVKD. This CDR3 comprises 12 residues. The CDR3: CATGDRGNEQFF. The CDR3 bases are TGTGCCACCGGGGACAGGGGGAATGAGCAGTTCTTC.

The CDR3 region has the DNA TGTGCCAGCTCACCGACAGCCACCTCTGGAAACACCATATATTTT. Its translation: CASSPTATSGNTIYF. The chain couples TRBV18 to TRBJ1-3; a weak D match, TRBD1 (5 bases). Germline V gene lookup returns CDR1 KGHSH and CDR2 LQKENI. Trimming pared 3 bases from V and 0 bases from J, leaving 9 bases between. There are 15 residues in the CDR3.

The J gene is TRBJ2-7, the V gene TRBV11-2; 8 positions match TRBD2. The CDR3 totals 15 residues. V shed 4 bases and J 2 bases; nucleotides not matched to a gene: 7. Germline CDR1 is SGHAT and CDR2 is FQNNGV. This CDR3 reads CASSYAGGVTYEQYF. In DNA form, the CDR3 reads TGTGCCAGCAGCTACGCCGGGGGGGTTACCTACGAGCAGTACTTC.

The chain uses TRBV2 and TRBJ2-1; 13 bases are a match to TRBD2. V lost 6 bases to trimming and J lost 6 bases; unmatched junction nucleotides: 17. Germline loops: CDR1 SNHLY, CDR2 FYNNEI. This CDR3 contains 19 residues. The CDR3 here is CASRIPSRATSGGANEQFF. In DNA form, the CDR3 reads TGTGCCAGCAGAATCCCCTCCCGGGCCACTAGCGGGGGGGCCAATGAGCAGTTCTTC.

The chain joins TRBV5-4 to TRBJ2-5; 8 bases align to TRBD2. Germline V lookup: CDR1 SGHNT, CDR2 YYREEE (reference sequence). CDR3 length equals 14 residues. Germline trimming cut 2 bases from V and 5 bases from J; bases unmatched to any gene: 5. The CDR3 region is CASSFGLATETQYF. The CDR3 DNA reads as TGTGCCAGCAGCTTTGGACTAGCAACGGAGACCCAGTACTTC.